This T cell receptor (beta chain) comes out of a study of cytomegalovirus exposure and HLA in healthy donors (dated by TCRdb to about 2017). Broadly, across the study: The 700 or so repertoires of the first cohort and the roughly 120 validation repertoires were produced on the same platform, according to a later analysis. The study aimed to test whether signatures of past pathogen exposure could be identified by cataloging public T cell receptors. Along with the roughly 670-subject first cohort, a separate validation cohort of over a hundred different subjects was used. The study combined high-throughput TCR immunosequencing, statistical association of individual TCRs with disease status, and machine learning to predict cytomegalovirus infection status. Study-wide conclusions, independent of this receptor: A few of the identified cytomegalovirus-associated TCR beta chains were confirmed in vitro to be specific for cytomegalovirus antigens. Most TCR sequences were seen in very few donors, while some public TCRs were found in many individuals. The study listed 164 TCR beta chains as associated with cytomegalovirus. Of the cluster scores, about 94% were above 0 in a later analysis, which found that TCRs clustered in the first cohort also tended to co-occur in the 95 to 150 validation repertoires. According to the authors, the approach could potentially be generalized to other disease states and immunological phenotypes. The validation cohort had no HLA typing available for a later analysis, so co-occurrence within that cohort was assessed over all 130 or so repertoires. The classifier was reported to diagnose cytomegalovirus status with high specificity and sensitivity in both the original cohort and the validation cohort.

Concerning this clone itself: Its target antigen remains unknown. Base qualities are not provided; no much larger clone lies one nucleotide away.

The library was obtained by the immunoSEQ multiplex PCR assay. In the paper's pipeline: To diagnose cytomegalovirus status from the catalog of TCR beta chain sequences, a statistical classification framework was built. TCRdb took over this immuneACCESS table, retaining in-frame rearrangements with V and J assigned. Such tables are incomplete; in checked studies, under half of the missing clones stem from an unresolved V gene, and the remainder is unexplained. Clone size and the V and J calls come from that table; the DNA yielded D and trimming. The sample contains approximately 260,000 clones, around 86% of them found a single time. The ten largest clones represent around 1% of the sample. Taken from cysteine to phenylalanine, the CDR3 has 13 residues. The DNA shown is the 39-base CDR3, in frame from base 1. Germline trimming: 6 bases from V, 6 bases from J; junction bases outside gene matches: 5. CDR1 and CDR2 are read off the germline V gene as KGHSH and LQKENI.

The donors were included in the validation cohort of approximately 130 subjects, a group kept apart from the approximately 670-subject first cohort. Sample: PBMCs. This TCR derives from a woman under 30 in good health and CMV-seronegative. The chain employs TRBV18 and TRBJ1-1, with 9 middle bases fitting TRBD1. The sequence in DNA is TGTGCCAGCTCGCCGGGACAGGGAGCTGAAGCTTTCTTT. Its protein product is CASSPGQGAEAFF.